This entry lists 8 T cell receptor beta chains sequenced from one sample in a study of blood T cell repertoires in COVID-19. Using immunoSEQ multiplex PCR, the repertoire was profiled, and TCRdb retains in-frame clones only, with some absent. The sample lists some 230,000 clones, roughly 80% seen once, with 1.3% in the top ten. Sequencing input: PBMCs or T cells enriched from blood (not recorded which). The receptors originated from a woman aged 40 to 55 with acute COVID-19.

This clone has just a few counts. The J gene is TRBJ2-7, the V gene TRBV10-2; 8 positions agree with TRBD2. Trimming removed 6 bases from V and 3 bases from J; junction bases left unmatched: 16. CDR1 WSHSY and CDR2 SAAADI come from the germline V gene. The CDR3 spans 17 residues. The CDR3 nucleotides are TGCGCCAGCAGGAAGGGCCCCAGCGGGAGCTCCAACTACGAGCAGTACTTC. Amino acids: CASRKGPSGSSNYEQYF.

The chain links TRBV3-1 (or the pseudogene TRBV3-2) to TRBJ2-7; D remains ambiguous. CDR1 LGHDT and CDR2 YNNKEL come from the germline V gene (reference sequence). Trimming took 4 bases from V and 3 from J, leaving 10 bases between them. The CDR3 loop spans 13 amino acids. The CDR3 loop is CASSRGQRYEQYF. The CDR3 DNA reads as TGTGCCAGCAGCCGTGGTCAGCGCTACGAGCAGTACTTC.

V and J are TRBV4-2 and TRBJ2-7, with a weak D call TRBD2 (6 bases). Germline V gene sequence: CDR1 LGHNA, CDR2 YNFKEQ. The V and J ends lost 2 bases and 1 base respectively, with 21 bases between them. The CDR3 totals 18 residues. This CDR3 is CASSQNPFRAGLSYEQYF. The CDR3 nucleotides are TGTGCCAGCAGCCAAAATCCTTTTCGGGCGGGACTGTCCTACGAGCAGTACTTC.

The genes are TRBV13 and TRBJ1-3; 8 nucleotides line up with TRBD1. The CDR3 is 19 amino acids. With 4 bases clipped from V and 0 bases from J, the junction kept 14 bases outside the gene matches. Germline V lookup: CDR1 PRHDT, CDR2 FYEKMQ (reference sequence). The CDR3 protein is CASSSPTGEAGSSGNTIYF. The CDR3, as DNA: TGTGCCAGCAGCTCGCCGACAGGGGAGGCTGGGAGCTCTGGAAACACCATATATTTT. The complete variable domain, with remaining parts taken from reference TRBV13 and TRBJ1-3, reads AAGVIQSPRHLIKEKRETATLKCYPIPRHDTVYWYQQGPGQDPQFLISFYEKMQSDKGSIPDRFSAQQFSDYHSELNMSSLELGDSALYFCASSSPTGEAGSSGNTIYFGEGSWLTVV.

The V and J genes are TRBV5-1 and TRBJ2-3; the match to TRBD2 covers 9 bases. The CDR3 consists of 14 residues. CDR1 SGHRS and CDR2 YFSETQ come from the germline V gene. The V and J ends lost 1 base and 4 bases, in that order; junction bases with no gene match: 1. The CDR3 bases are TGCGCCAGCAGCTTGACTAGCGGGCCAGATACGCAGTATTTT. Amino acid sequence: CASSLTSGPDTQYF.

The rearrangement links TRBV2 to TRBJ2-1; 10 bases match TRBD2. The ends lost 8 bases at V and 10 bases at J; junction bases unmatched: 11. This CDR3 is 14 amino acids long. CDR1 and CDR2 (germline): SNHLY, FYNNEI. CDR3: CASRQREGPREQFF. The CDR3 DNA is TGTGCCAGCCGTCAGCGGGAGGGCCCCCGGGAGCAGTTCTTC.

As regards this clone: The same CDR3 is also encoded by other DNA sequences in this sample. The chain links TRBV15 to TRBJ2-5; 7 bases fit TRBD1. The V gene end was trimmed by 0 bases and the J gene end by 5 bases; junction bases not matched to a gene: 0. The CDR3 length is 13 residues. Germline V gene data show CDR1 as LNHNV and CDR2 as YYDKDF (reference sequence). In DNA, the CDR3 is TGTGCCACCAGCAGAGACAGGGGGGAGACCCAGTACTTC. The encoded protein is CATSRDRGETQYF.

This clone appeared many times. The chain carries TRBV11-3 and TRBJ1-6; D remains ambiguous. CDR3 length equals 14 residues. The germline V and J ends were trimmed by 3 bases and 7 bases, with 10 bases remaining between them. Germline V gene lookup returns CDR1 SGHNT and CDR2 YENEEA. CDR3 DNA: TGTGCCAGCAGCTTGAACAGTGCCAATTCACCCCTCCACTTT. Translation gives CASSLNSANSPLHF. The variable domain in full, with the rest retrieved from reference TRBV11-3 and TRBJ1-6, is EAGVVQSPRYKIIEKKQPVAFWCNPISGHNTLYWYLQNLGQGPELLIRYENEEAVDDSQLPKDRFSAERLKGVDSTLKIQPAELGDSAVYLCASSLNSANSPLHFGNGTRLTVT.